This entry lists 2 T cell receptor beta chains sequenced from one sample in a study of blood T cell repertoires in COVID-19. Clones were sequenced by immunoSEQ multiplex PCR, and TCRdb holds only the in-frame ones, with some missing. The sample has some 98,000 clones; about 80% are singletons. Sequencing was performed on peripheral blood. The receptor source for this set is an older man with active or convalescent COVID-19.

J is TRBJ2-7 and V is TRBV3-1 (or the pseudogene TRBV3-2), with TRBD1 as a possible D gene (6 bases). The CDR3 contains 13 residues. V lost 8 bases to trimming and J lost 3 bases, with 14 bases between them. The germline gives CDR1 LGHDT, CDR2 YNNKEL (reference sequence). The CDR3 here is CASLGRGGYEQYF. CDR3 nucleotides: TGTGCCAGCCTCGGCAGAGGGGGCTACGAGCAGTACTTC.

This chain links TRBV4-2 with TRBJ2-3; D unclear. Germline V CDR1 and CDR2: LGHNA, YNFKEQ. The CDR3 extends over 14 amino acids. The V gene lost 3 bases and the J gene lost 1 base, with 8 bases spanning the gap. The CDR3 sequence is CASSQEWGTDTQYF. The CDR3 DNA follows: TGTGCCAGCAGCCAGGAGTGGGGCACAGATACGCAGTATTTT.